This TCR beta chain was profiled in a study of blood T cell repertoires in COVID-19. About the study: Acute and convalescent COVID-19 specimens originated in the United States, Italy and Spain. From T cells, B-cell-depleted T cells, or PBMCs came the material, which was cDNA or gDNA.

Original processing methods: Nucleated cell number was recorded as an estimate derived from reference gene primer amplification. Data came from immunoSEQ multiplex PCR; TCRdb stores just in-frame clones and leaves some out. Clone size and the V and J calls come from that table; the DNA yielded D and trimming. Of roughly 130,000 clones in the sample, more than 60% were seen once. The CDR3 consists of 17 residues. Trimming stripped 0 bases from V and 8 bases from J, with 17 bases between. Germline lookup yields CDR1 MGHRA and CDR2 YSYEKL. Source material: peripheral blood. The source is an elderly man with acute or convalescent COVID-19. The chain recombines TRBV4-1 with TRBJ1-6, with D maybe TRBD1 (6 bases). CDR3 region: CASSQDSSSQGYSPLHF. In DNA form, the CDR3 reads TGCGCCAGCAGCCAAGATTCATCTTCGCAGGGGTATTCACCCCTCCACTTT.